The rows below give T cell receptor beta chains drawn from one sample of a study of CD8+ T cells in alopecia areata. Assay: immunoSEQ multiplex PCR; the TCRdb copy retains only in-frame clones and omits some. The table records 150,000 to 250,000 clones, roughly 64% of them present only once. This material consisted of CD4+ T cells sorted from blood, taken at week 24, from a patient treated with tofacitinib. The receptors derive from a human donor with alopecia areata. The CDR3 runs from the conserved cysteine through the conserved F or W. Each record gives: clone size, D gene, V gene, CDR3 length, J gene, CDR3 DNA, CDR3 protein. The D gene is left open where the match is weak. Size tells how often a clone was seen (once, few, many) or the class of an expanded clone, and some rows leave it out.

.,TRBD2,TRBV28,14,TRBJ2-5,TGTGCCAGCAGTCCTTCTAGCGGACAAGAGACCCAGTACTTC,CASSPSSGQETQYF
.,.,TRBV5-6,15,TRBJ1-1,TGTGCCAGCAGCTGGGGACCCACAGGGAACACTGAAGCTTTCTTT,CASSWGPTGNTEAFF
few,.,TRBV5-1,16,TRBJ1-1,TGCGCCAGCAGCTTGCGTTATAGAGGACGAAACACTGAAGCTTTCTTT,CASSLRYRGRNTEAFF
.,TRBD2,TRBV4-2,18,TRBJ2-3,TGTGCCAGCAGCCAAGCGGGTAGGCGGGGGGGAAGCACAGATACGCAGTATTTT,CASSQAGRRGGSTDTQYF
.,.,TRBV7-9,15,TRBJ1-2,TGTGCCAGCAGCTCCTCGGGACCGAATAACTATGGCTACACCTTC,CASSSSGPNNYGYTF
.,.,TRBV23-1,15,TRBJ2-4,TGCGCCAGCAGTCACCTGGCCAGGGTCCAAAACATTCAGTACTTC,CASSHLARVQNIQYF
.,.,TRBV5-4,15,TRBJ1-6,TGTGCCAGCAGTTTGGGAGGGGACTATAATTCACCCCTCCACTTT,CASSLGGDYNSPLHF
.,TRBD2,TRBV5-6,15,TRBJ2-1,TGTGCCAGCAGCTTGACTAGCGGGGGTTACAATGAGCAGTTCTTC,CASSLTSGGYNEQFF
.,TRBD1,TRBV28,13,TRBJ1-1,TGTGCCAGCATTCGACAGGGTCTCATTGAAGCTTTCTTT,CASIRQGLIEAFF
.,.,TRBV4-1,16,TRBJ1-2,.,CASSHSLWGQGSGSTF
.,TRBD1,TRBV27,14,TRBJ2-7,TGTGCCAGCAGTCCCCAGACAGGGTACCACGAGCAGTACTTC,CASSPQTGYHEQYF
.,.,TRBV25-1,15,TRBJ2-3,TGTGCCAGCAGTGATAGTCAGGGACACACAGATACGCAGTATTTT,CASSDSQGHTDTQYF
.,.,TRBV9,15,TRBJ2-6,TGTGCCAGCAGCCTCACAGGGTCTGGGGCCAACGTCCTGACTTTC,CASSLTGSGANVLTF
.,.,TRBV15,13,TRBJ1-4,TGTGCCACCAGCGGAAACAGGGATGAAAAACTGTTTTTT,CATSGNRDEKLFF
.,TRBD2,TRBV10-3,14,TRBJ2-7,TGTGCCATCAGTGAGACTAGCGGCCACTACGAGCAGTACTTC,CAISETSGHYEQYF
.,.,TRBV5-1,15,TRBJ2-1,TGCGCCAGCAGTGGGGGCCTACCTTTCGGGGATGAGCAGTTCTTC,CASSGGLPFGDEQFF
few,.,TRBV20-1,11,TRBJ2-3,TGCAGTGTTGAGGAAGTAGGGGCGCAGTATTTT,CSVEEVGAQYF
.,.,TRBV5-6,15,TRBJ2-5,TGTGCCAGCAGCCTTCGGGTGGGTAACACGGAGACCCAGTACTTC,CASSLRVGNTETQYF
few,TRBD1,TRBV27,15,TRBJ2-1,TGTGCCAGCAGTTTAGCGGACAGGGGTTACAATGAGCAGTTCTTC,CASSLADRGYNEQFF
once,.,TRBV4-1,14,TRBJ1-1,TGCGCCAGCAGCCAAGTCTACCGGGACATGGAAGCTTTCTTT,CASSQVYRDMEAFF
.,.,TRBV10-3,13,TRBJ1-5,TGTGCCATCAGTGAGTCGGCAGATCAGCCCCAGCATTTT,CAISESADQPQHF
.,.,TRBV5-6,17,TRBJ2-7,TGTGCCAGCACCCCTAAGAAAAGGGCAGAAGGGGCCTACGAGCAGTACTTC,CASTPKKRAEGAYEQYF
.,.,TRBV29-1,14,TRBJ1-3,TGCAGCGTAGGAACCAGGGAAACTGGAAACACCATATATTTT,CSVGTRETGNTIYF
few,TRBD1,TRBV29-1,15,TRBJ2-3,TGCAGCGTTGAAGATCCGGGACAGGGGAGAGATACGCAGTATTTT,CSVEDPGQGRDTQYF
few,.,TRBV4-2,15,TRBJ1-4,TGTGCCAGCAGCCAAGGACAGGCAACTAATGAAAAACTGTTTTTT,CASSQGQATNEKLFF
.,TRBD1,TRBV30,13,TRBJ1-2,TGTGCCTGGAGGGACAGGGGTTGGGGTGGCTACACCTTC,CAWRDRGWGGYTF
few,.,TRBV28,13,TRBJ2-3,TGTGCCAGCAGGCACAGGCTCACAGATACGCAGTATTTT,CASRHRLTDTQYF
.,TRBD1,TRBV5-4,13,TRBJ1-2,TGTGCCAGCAGCTCCGCAGGGGGCCTTGGCTACACCTTC,CASSSAGGLGYTF
.,.,TRBV5-4,12,TRBJ2-1,TGTGCCAGCAGCCTTGCCTACAATGAGCAGTTCTTC,CASSLAYNEQFF
.,.,TRBV5-6,14,TRBJ2-7,TGTGCCAGCAGCCCCGCAAACAGGATCTACGAGCAGTACTTC,CASSPANRIYEQYF
.,.,TRBV25-1,15,TRBJ1-6,TGTGCCAGCAGTGATGGGGGGGCGGGTAATTCACCCCTCCACTTT,CASSDGGAGNSPLHF
.,.,TRBV27,18,TRBJ2-6,TGTGCCAGCAGCCGTACACGGACTCGAATCTCTGGGGCCAACGTCCTGACTTTC,CASSRTRTRISGANVLTF
.,.,TRBV9,14,TRBJ1-1,TGTGCCAGCAGCTCTGACCGGTTGAACACTGAAGCTTTCTTT,CASSSDRLNTEAFF
few,.,TRBV5-4,18,TRBJ2-3,TGTGCCAGCAGCTCGCAATACGGACAGTACGGAGGCACAGATACGCAGTATTTT,CASSSQYGQYGGTDTQYF
.,.,TRBV6-6,13,TRBJ1-5,TGTGCCAGCAGTGCGCGGGCCCGTCAGCCCCAGCATTTT,CASSARARQPQHF
.,.,TRBV5-6,15,TRBJ2-7,TGTGCCAGCAGCTTGGTTGGACGGACCGACTACGAGCAGTACTTC,CASSLVGRTDYEQYF
few,.,TRBV10-3,14,TRBJ2-3,TGTGCCATCAGTTCCGGACAGACCACAGATACGCAGTATTTT,CAISSGQTTDTQYF
.,.,TRBV15,15,TRBJ1-1,TGTGCCACCAGCAGAGATCTGGCAGGGAACACTGAAGCTTTCTTT,CATSRDLAGNTEAFF
once,TRBD1,TRBV27,15,TRBJ1-2,TGTGCCAGCAAACCTAAAGGACAGGGAGGCTATGGCTACACCTTC,CASKPKGQGGYGYTF
.,.,TRBV29-1,13,TRBJ2-3,TGCAGCGTTGAAGACCCCTTCCAAGATACGCAGTATTTT,CSVEDPFQDTQYF
.,.,TRBV6-5,12,TRBJ1-2,TGTGCCAGCAGTCAGGGACACTATGGCTACACCTTC,CASSQGHYGYTF
.,.,TRBV27,14,TRBJ1-4,TGTGCCAGCAGGGGGTCTTATGGCGTTGAAAAACTGTTTTTT,CASRGSYGVEKLFF